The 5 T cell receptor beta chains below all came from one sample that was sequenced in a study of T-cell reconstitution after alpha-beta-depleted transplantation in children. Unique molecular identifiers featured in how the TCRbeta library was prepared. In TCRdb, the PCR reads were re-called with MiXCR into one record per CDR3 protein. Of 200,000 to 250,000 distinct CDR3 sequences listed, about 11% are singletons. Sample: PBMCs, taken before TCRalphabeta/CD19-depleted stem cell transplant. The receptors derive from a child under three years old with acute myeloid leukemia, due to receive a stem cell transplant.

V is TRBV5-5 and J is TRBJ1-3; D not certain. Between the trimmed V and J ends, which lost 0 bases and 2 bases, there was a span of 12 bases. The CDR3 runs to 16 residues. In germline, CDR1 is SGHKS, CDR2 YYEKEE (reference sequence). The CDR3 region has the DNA TGTGCCAGCAGCTTGGCCTGGCAGATGGCTGGAAACACCATATATTTT. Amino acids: CASSLAWQMAGNTIYF.

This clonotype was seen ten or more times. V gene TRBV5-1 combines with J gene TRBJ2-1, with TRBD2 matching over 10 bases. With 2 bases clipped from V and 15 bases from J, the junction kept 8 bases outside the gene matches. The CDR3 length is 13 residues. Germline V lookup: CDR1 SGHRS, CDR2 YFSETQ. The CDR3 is CASSFIAGGPGFF. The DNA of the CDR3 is TGCGCCAGCAGCTTCATAGCGGGGGGCCCCGGGTTCTTC.

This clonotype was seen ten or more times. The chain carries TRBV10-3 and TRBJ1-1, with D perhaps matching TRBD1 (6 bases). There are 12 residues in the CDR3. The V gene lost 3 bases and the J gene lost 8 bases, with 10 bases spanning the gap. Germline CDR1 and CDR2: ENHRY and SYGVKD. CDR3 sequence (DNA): TGTGCCATCAGTGACCAAGACAGGGAAGCTTTCTTT. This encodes CAISDQDREAFF.

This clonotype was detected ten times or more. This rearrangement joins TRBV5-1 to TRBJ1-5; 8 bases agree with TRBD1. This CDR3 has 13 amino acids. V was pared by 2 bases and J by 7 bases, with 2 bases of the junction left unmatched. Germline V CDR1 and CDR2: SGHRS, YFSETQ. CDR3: CASSLRTGQPQHF. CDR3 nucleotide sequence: TGCGCCAGCAGCTTACGGACAGGGCAGCCCCAGCATTTT.

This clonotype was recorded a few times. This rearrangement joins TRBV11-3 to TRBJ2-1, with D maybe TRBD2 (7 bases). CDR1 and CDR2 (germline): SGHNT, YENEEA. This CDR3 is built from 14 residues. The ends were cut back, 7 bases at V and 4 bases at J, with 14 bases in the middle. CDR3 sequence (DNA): TGTGCCAGCACCGAGGGGGGGGTTTACAATGAGCAGTTCTTC. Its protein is CASTEGGVYNEQFF.